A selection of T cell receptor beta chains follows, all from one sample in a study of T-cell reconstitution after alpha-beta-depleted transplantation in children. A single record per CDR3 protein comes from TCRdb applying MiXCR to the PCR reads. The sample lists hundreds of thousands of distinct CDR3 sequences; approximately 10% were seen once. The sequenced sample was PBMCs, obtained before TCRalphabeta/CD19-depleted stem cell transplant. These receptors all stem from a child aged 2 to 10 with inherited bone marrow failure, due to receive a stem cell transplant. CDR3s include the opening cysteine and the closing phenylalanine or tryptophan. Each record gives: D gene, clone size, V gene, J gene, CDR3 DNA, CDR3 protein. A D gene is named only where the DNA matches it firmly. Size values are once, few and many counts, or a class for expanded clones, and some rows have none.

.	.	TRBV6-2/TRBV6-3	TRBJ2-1	TGTGCCAGCCGCCCGGGGGCGACCTCCTACAATGAGCAGTTCTTC	CASRPGATSYNEQFF
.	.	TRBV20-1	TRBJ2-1	TGCAGTGCCCTTCTAGGAAACTATGAGCAGTTCTTC	CSALLGNYEQFF
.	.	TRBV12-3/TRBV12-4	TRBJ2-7	TGTGCCAGCAGCGGGCTTCCCTACGAGCAGTACTTC	CASSGLPYEQYF
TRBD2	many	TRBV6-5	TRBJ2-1	TGTGCCAGCATAAACCCCCTTGTTGGGACTAGCGGGAGAAACTCCTACAATGAGCAGTTCTTC	CASINPLVGTSGRNSYNEQFF
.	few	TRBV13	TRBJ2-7	TGTGCCAGCAGCATAGAGGGGAACGAGCAGTACTTC	CASSIEGNEQYF
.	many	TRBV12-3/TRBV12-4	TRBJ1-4	TGTGCCAGCGGCGAAGGCGGCGAAAAACTGTTTTTT	CASGEGGEKLFF
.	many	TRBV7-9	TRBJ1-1	TGTGCCAGCAGCTTACTCGGCGACATGTGGGCTTTCTTT	CASSLLGDMWAFF
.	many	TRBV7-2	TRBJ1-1	TGTGCCAGCAACATGGCAGGGGACACTGAAGCTTTCTTT	CASNMAGDTEAFF
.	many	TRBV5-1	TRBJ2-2	TGCGCCAGCAGCTTGGCTGGCAGACTGAACACCGGGGAGCTGTTTTTT	CASSLAGRLNTGELFF
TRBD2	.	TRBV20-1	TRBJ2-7	TGCAGTTTTTACAAGCGGGGTTACGAGCAGTACTTC	CSFYKRGYEQYF
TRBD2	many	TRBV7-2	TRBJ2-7	TGTGCCAGCAGCGGGGGGGGAGCCTACGAGCAGTACTTC	CASSGGGAYEQYF
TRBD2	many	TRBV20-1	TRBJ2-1	TGCAGTGCTAGGGGGACTAGCGGGAGGGAGGATGAGCAGTTCTTC	CSARGTSGREDEQFF
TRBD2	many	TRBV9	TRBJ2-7	TGTGCCAGCAACTTAGCGGGAGCGGCTGGCGAGCAGTACTTC	CASNLAGAAGEQYF
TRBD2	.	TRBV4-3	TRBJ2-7	TGCGCCAGCAGCCAAGATAGGCCTAGCGGGAGGGGAAGCTCCTACGAGCAGTACTTC	CASSQDRPSGRGSSYEQYF
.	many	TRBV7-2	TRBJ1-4	TGTGCCAGCAGCTTAGGGGGTCCGGTTCCGGGTGAAAAACTGTTTTTT	CASSLGGPVPGEKLFF
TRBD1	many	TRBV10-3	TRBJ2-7	TGTGCCATCAGAGGGACAGGCTCCTACGAGCAGTACTTC	CAIRGTGSYEQYF
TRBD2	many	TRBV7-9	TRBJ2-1	TGTGCCAGCAGCTTAGTCCGTATCTCGCTAGCGGGGCACAATGAGCAGTTCTTC	CASSLVRISLAGHNEQFF
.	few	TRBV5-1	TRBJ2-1	TGCGCCAGCAGCTTGACAGGGAGGGCCTACAATGAGCAGTTCTTC	CASSLTGRAYNEQFF
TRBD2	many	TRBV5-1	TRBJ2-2	TGCGCCAGCAGCCCGACTAGCTATACGAACACCGGGGAGCTGTTTTTT	CASSPTSYTNTGELFF